The 10 T cell receptor beta chains presented below share a single source sample, sequenced in a study of control samples from healthy donors and cancer patients. Sequencing was performed with immunoSEQ multiplex PCR; in TCRdb, only in-frame clones are kept and a portion is missing. Counted here are more than 150,000 clones, just under 95% occurring once; the ten biggest clones make up 1.4% to 1.5%. Sequenced input: blood. The source of these receptors is a man aged 18 to 35 in good health.

This chain uses TRBV5-1 with TRBJ1-6; 8 positions match TRBD1. CDR1 SGHRS and CDR2 YFSETQ come from the germline V gene. V shed 4 bases, J shed 6 bases, and the junction held 6 bases outside the gene matches. CDR3 length: 15 amino acids. CDR3 protein: CASSRTTGANSPLHF. The CDR3 nucleotides read TGCGCCAGCAGCCGTACGACAGGGGCTAATTCACCCCTCCACTTT.

The J gene is TRBJ1-6, the V gene TRBV28; tentatively, D is TRBD1 (6 bases). This CDR3 spans 13 amino acids. The germline CDR1 and CDR2 sequences are MDHEN and SYDVKM. V lost 7 bases, J lost 10 bases, and 14 bases lay in between. The CDR3 DNA reads TGTGCCAGCACTAATACAGGGAAATCACCCCTCCACTTT. Translated: CASTNTGKSPLHF.

This chain links TRBV6-5 with TRBJ2-7; D is ambiguous. The CDR3 sequence is 12 residues long. V dropped 3 bases and J dropped 4 bases, with 7 bases sitting between them. CDR1 and CDR2 from the germline V gene are MNHEY and SVGAGI. The CDR3 reads CASSYTTYEQYF. The CDR3 region has the DNA TGTGCCAGCAGTTATACCACTTACGAGCAGTACTTC.

The chain joins TRBV20-1 to TRBJ1-1; unclear D gene. The CDR3 contains 11 residues. Germline V CDR1 and CDR2: DFQATT, SNEGSKA (reference sequence). The V gene lost 0 bases and the J gene lost 13 bases, with 12 bases spanning the gap. The CDR3 spells CSARELRNGFF. DNA for the CDR3: TGCAGTGCTAGAGAATTAAGGAACGGTTTCTTT.

The CDR3 region has the DNA TGTGCCAGCAGCTTGGAACACTTATCCTACGAGCAGTACTTC. Amino acid sequence: CASSLEHLSYEQYF. This rearrangement joins TRBV5-5 to TRBJ2-7; no firm D call. Looked up from germline, CDR1 is SGHKS and CDR2 is YYEKEE (reference sequence). This CDR3 region has 14 residues. V was cut by 0 bases and J by 1 base, with 8 bases left in between. The full variable domain, its missing parts supplied by reference TRBV5-5 and TRBJ2-7, is DAGVTQSPTHLIKTRGQQVTLRCSPISGHKSVSWYQQVLGQGPQFIFQYYEKEERGRGNFPDRFSARQFPNYSSELNVNALLLGDSALYLCASSLEHLSYEQYFGPGTRLTVT.

This rearrangement joins TRBV12-3 or TRBV12-4 to TRBJ1-1, with D possibly matching TRBD1 (6 bases). V lost 2 bases and J lost 10, with 14 bases in between. This CDR3 region has 13 residues. The CDR3 spells CASSLPLRTAAFF. The CDR3 coding sequence is TGTGCCAGCAGTTTACCGCTCCGGACAGCAGCTTTCTTT.

CDR3 amino acids: CASSQGRDRSNQPQHF. CDR3 bases: TGCGCCAGCAGCCAGGGCCGGGACAGGAGCAATCAGCCCCAGCATTTT. This sequence joins TRBV4-1 and TRBJ1-5; 8 bases align to TRBD1. This CDR3 has 16 amino acids. The V gene's germline CDR1 is MGHRA and CDR2 YSYEKL. Trimming removed 3 bases from V and 1 base from J; junction bases left unmatched: 5.

The count of this clone is one. This chain uses TRBV3-1 (or the pseudogene TRBV3-2) with TRBJ2-2; no clear D gene. The V gene lost 3 bases and the J gene lost 7 bases, with 3 bases spanning the gap. The CDR3 consists of 11 residues. Germline lookup yields CDR1 LGHDT and CDR2 YNNKEL (reference sequence). This chain's CDR3 is CASSQIGELFF. The DNA of the CDR3 is TGTGCCAGCAGCCAGATCGGGGAGCTGTTTTTT.

The chain recombines TRBV4-2 with TRBJ2-4; a possible D gene is TRBD2 (6 bases). V lost 3 bases and J 7 bases, leaving 16 bases between the germline ends. The CDR3 has 15 residues. Looked up from germline, CDR1 is LGHNA and CDR2 is YNFKEQ. CDR3 DNA: TGTGCCAGCAGCCATGGCGGTGGAGGGGATAACATTCAGTACTTC. It codes for CASSHGGGGDNIQYF.

The chain links TRBV5-1 to TRBJ2-3; D gene unclear. CDR3 length: 14 residues. Germline V CDR1 and CDR2: SGHRS, YFSETQ. V was pared by 0 bases and J by 2 bases, with 7 bases between. CDR3 bases: TGCGCCAGCAGCTTGGTAGGCAACACAGATACGCAGTATTTT. Residues: CASSLVGNTDTQYF.